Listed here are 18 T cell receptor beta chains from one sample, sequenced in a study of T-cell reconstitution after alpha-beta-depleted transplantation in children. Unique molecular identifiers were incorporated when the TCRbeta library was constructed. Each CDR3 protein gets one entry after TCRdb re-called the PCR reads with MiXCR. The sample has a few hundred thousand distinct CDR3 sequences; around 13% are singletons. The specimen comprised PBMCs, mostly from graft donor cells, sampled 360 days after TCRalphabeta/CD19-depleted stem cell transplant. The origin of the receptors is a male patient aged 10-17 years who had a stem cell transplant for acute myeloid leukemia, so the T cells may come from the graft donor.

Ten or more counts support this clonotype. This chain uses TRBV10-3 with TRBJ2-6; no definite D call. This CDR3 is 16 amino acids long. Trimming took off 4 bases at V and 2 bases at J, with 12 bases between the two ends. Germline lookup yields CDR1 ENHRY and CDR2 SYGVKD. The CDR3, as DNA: TGTGCCATCAGTGCTCATAAGACAACTGGGGCCAACGTCCTGACTTTC. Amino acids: CAISAHKTTGANVLTF.

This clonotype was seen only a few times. The CDR3, as DNA: TGTGCCTGGAGTGTCCCGAGGCGACTAGCGGGTCTCACCGGGGAGCTGTTTTTT. Residues: CAWSVPRRLAGLTGELFF. The chain has TRBV30 and TRBJ2-2; 10 bases are a match to TRBD2. V lost 0 bases and J lost 4; bases outside the gene matches: 11. From germline, CDR1 is GTSNPN and CDR2 SVGIG (reference sequence). The CDR3 covers 18 residues.

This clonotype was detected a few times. The DNA for the CDR3 is TGTGCCAGCAGCCAAAGGCAGGGGCGGGGAAATGGCTACACCTTC. This gives the protein CASSQRQGRGNGYTF. The chain is built from TRBV3-1 and TRBJ1-2; possible D gene TRBD1, 6 bases. The CDR3 has 15 residues. Trimming took off 2 bases at V and 6 bases at J, with 16 bases between the two ends. Germline CDR1 LGHDT, CDR2 YNNKEL (reference sequence).

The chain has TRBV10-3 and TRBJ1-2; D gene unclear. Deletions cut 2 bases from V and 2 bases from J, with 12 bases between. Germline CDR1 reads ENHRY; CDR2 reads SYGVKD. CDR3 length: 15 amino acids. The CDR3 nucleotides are TGTGCCATCAGTGAGACTCGAGCGTTAAACTATGGCTACACCTTC. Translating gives CAISETRALNYGYTF.

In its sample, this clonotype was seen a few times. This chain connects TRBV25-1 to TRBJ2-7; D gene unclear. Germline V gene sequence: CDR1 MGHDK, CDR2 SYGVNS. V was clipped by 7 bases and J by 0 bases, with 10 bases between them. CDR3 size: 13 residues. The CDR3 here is CASTSRSSYEQYF. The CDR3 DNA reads TGTGCCAGCACGAGCAGGAGCTCCTACGAGCAGTACTTC.

Here the CDR3 reads CASNSPPEMSRWGTEAFF. The CDR3 DNA sequence: TGTGCCAGCAATTCTCCCCCTGAAATGTCAAGGTGGGGGACTGAAGCTTTCTTT. The gene calls are TRBV12-3 or TRBV12-4 and TRBJ1-1; the D gene is possibly TRBD1 (5 bases). The ends were cut back, 7 bases at V and 5 bases at J, with 29 bases in the middle. This CDR3 is 18 amino acids long.

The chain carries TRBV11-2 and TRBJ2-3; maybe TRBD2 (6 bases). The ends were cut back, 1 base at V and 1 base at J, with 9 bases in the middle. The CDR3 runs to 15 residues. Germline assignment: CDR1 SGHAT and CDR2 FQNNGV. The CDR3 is CASSLAGTRTDTQYF. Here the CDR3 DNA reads TGTGCCAGCAGCTTAGCAGGGACTCGCACAGATACGCAGTATTTT.

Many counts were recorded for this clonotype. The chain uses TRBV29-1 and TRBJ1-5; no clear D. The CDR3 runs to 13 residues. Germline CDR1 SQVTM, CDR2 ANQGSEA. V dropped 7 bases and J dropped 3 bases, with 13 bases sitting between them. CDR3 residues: CSGSLGDNQPQHF. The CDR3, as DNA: TGCAGCGGCTCGCTCGGGGACAATCAGCCCCAGCATTTT.

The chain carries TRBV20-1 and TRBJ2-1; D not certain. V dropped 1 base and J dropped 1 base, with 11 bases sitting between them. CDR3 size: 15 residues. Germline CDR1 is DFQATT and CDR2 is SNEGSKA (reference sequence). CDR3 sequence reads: CSARAQPTSYNEQFF. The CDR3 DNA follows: TGCAGTGCTAGAGCACAACCAACTTCCTACAATGAGCAGTTCTTC.

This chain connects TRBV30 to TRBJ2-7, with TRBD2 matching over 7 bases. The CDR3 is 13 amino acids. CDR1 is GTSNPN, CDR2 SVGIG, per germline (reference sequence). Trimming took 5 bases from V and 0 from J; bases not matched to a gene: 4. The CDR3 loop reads CAWAGTNSYEQYF. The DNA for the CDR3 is TGTGCCTGGGCCGGGACTAACTCCTACGAGCAGTACTTC.

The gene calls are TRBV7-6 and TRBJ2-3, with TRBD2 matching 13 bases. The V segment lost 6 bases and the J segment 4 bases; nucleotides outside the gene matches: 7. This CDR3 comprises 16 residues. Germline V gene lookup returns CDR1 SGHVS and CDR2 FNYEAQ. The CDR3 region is CASSRTSGRGADTQYF. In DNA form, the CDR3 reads TGTGCCAGCAGTCGTACTAGCGGGAGGGGGGCAGATACGCAGTATTTT.

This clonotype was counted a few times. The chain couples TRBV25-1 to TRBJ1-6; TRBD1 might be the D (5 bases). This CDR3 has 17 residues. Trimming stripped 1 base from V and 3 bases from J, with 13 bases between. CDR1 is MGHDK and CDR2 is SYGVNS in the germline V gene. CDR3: CASSEFPTEFYNSPLHF. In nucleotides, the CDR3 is TGTGCCAGCAGTGAATTCCCGACAGAGTTCTATAATTCACCCCTCCACTTT.

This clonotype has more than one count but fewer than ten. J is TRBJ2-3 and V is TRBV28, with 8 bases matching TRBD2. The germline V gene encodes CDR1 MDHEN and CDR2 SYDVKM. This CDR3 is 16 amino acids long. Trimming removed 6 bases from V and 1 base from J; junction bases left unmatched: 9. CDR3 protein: CASSLLAGGGTDTQYF. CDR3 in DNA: TGTGCCAGCAGCTTACTGGCGGGGGGTGGCACAGATACGCAGTATTTT.

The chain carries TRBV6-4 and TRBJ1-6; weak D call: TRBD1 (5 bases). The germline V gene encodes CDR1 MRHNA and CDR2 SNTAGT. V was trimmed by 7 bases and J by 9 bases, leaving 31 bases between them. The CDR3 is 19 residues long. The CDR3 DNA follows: TGTGCCAGCACCTATCGGACCTTACCGGGACTCTTATCCAGTTCACCCCTCCACTTT. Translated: CASTYRTLPGLLSSSPLHF.

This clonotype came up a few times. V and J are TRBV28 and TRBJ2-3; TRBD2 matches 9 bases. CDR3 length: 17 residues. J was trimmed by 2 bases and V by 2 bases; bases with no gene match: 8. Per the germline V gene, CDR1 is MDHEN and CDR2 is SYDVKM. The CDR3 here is CASSLVPTSGLTDTQYF. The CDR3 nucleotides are TGTGCCAGCAGTTTAGTTCCCACTAGCGGGCTCACAGATACGCAGTATTTT.

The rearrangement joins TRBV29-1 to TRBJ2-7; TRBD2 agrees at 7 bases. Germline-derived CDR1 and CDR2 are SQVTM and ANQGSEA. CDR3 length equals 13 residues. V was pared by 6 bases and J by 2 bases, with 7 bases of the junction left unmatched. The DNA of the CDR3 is TGCAGCGTGACTGGGGGGGTCACCTACGAGCAGTACTTC. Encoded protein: CSVTGGVTYEQYF.

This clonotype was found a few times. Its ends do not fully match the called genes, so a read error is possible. Here the CDR3 reads CASKSASGSSF. DNA of the CDR3: TGTGCCAGTAAATCCGCTAGCGGGAGTTCCTTT. The chain uses TRBV19 and TRBJ2-3; 10 bases map to TRBD2. The CDR3 totals 11 residues. From germline, CDR1 is LNHDA and CDR2 SQIVND (reference sequence).

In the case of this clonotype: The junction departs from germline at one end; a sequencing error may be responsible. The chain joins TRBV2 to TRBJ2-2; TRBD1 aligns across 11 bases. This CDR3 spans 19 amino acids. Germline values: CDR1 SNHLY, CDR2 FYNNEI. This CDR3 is CTSSFGTGGAWVNTGELFF. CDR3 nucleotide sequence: TGTACCAGCAGTTTTGGGACAGGGGGTGCGTGGGTCAACACCGGGGAGCTGTTTTTT.